One and the same sample provided the 10 T cell receptor beta chains below, sequenced in a study of CD8 T cells in Susac syndrome (dated by TCRdb to the late 2010s). Receptor amplification or capture employed the immunoSEQ multiplex PCR assay. RNA was extracted with the RNeasy kit and roughly 0.45 to 1 ug was reverse transcribed using random hexamers. In TCRdb, the public reads were trimmed at Q25 with fastp and aligned with MiXCR, with productive beta chains retained. CDR3 protein duplicates are merged, each entry listing the most common genes and DNA. The sample data list a few hundred thousand distinct CDR3 sequences, and roughly 90% of these were observed just once. The ten top clones hold approximately 0.13% of the sample. Sequenced input: CD8+ T cells from PBMCs. Source of these receptors: a human donor with multiple sclerosis.

J is TRBJ2-3 and V is TRBV13; D unresolved. V dropped 3 bases and J dropped 3 bases, with 22 bases sitting between them. The CDR3 totals 18 residues. Per germline, CDR1 PRHDT and CDR2 FYEKMQ (reference sequence). The CDR3 coding sequence is TGTGCCAGCAGCTTGTTATATCCCCCCTGGAATGGGACAGATACGCAGTATTTT. Its protein product is CASSLLYPPWNGTDTQYF.

The chain couples TRBV20-1 to TRBJ1-1; D not resolved. Germline V gene lookup returns CDR1 DFQATT and CDR2 SNEGSKA (reference sequence). The CDR3 extends over 12 amino acids. Trimming removed 3 bases from V and 1 base from J, with 6 bases in between. DNA of the CDR3: TGCAGTGCTAGCGCTGGGAACACTGAAGCTTTCTTT. This translates into CSASAGNTEAFF.

This rearrangement joins TRBV4-2 to TRBJ2-1; 13 nucleotides agree with TRBD2. The CDR3 extends over 17 amino acids. V lost 6 bases and J lost 0; bases outside the gene matches: 5. CDR1 and CDR2 (germline): LGHNA, YNFKEQ. The CDR3 sequence is CASRSLAGGTSYNEQFF. Written as DNA, the CDR3 is TGTGCCAGCAGGTCACTAGCGGGAGGGACCTCCTACAATGAGCAGTTCTTC.

The chain recombines TRBV7-6 with TRBJ2-3, with TRBD2 matching over 11 bases. The CDR3 contains 19 residues. Per germline, CDR1 SGHVS and CDR2 FNYEAQ. V gave up 3 bases and J gave up 3 bases; unmatched junction bases: 14. The CDR3 loop is CASSLFVLTSGSRTDTQYF. CDR3 bases: TGTGCCAGCAGCTTGTTTGTCCTTACTAGCGGGAGTCGGACAGATACGCAGTATTTT.

The chain couples TRBV14 to TRBJ1-6; 7 bases match TRBD1. The CDR3 loop spans 14 amino acids. Germline CDR1 and CDR2: SGHDN and FVKESK. The V and J ends lost 8 bases and 4 bases, in that order; junction bases with no gene match: 5. The CDR3: CASRRDSYNSPLHF. The CDR3 nucleotides read TGTGCCAGCCGTCGGGACAGTTATAATTCACCCCTCCACTTT.

The gene calls are TRBV5-4 and TRBJ2-5; 7 positions match TRBD1. CDR3 length equals 15 residues. Germline CDR1 and CDR2: SGHNT and YYREEE (reference sequence). The V and J ends lost 4 bases and 2 bases, in that order; junction bases with no gene match: 8. CDR3 DNA sequence: TGTGCCAGCAGCCCGCGGACAGGAGGACAAGAGACCCAGTACTTC. It specifies CASSPRTGGQETQYF.

J is TRBJ1-1 and V is TRBV11-3; D is unclear. CDR1 is SGHNT, CDR2 YENEEA, per germline. Trimming shortened V by 4 bases and J by 12 bases, and 21 bases separated the two germline ends. There are 14 residues in the CDR3. The DNA for the CDR3 is TGTGCCAGCAGCTCCGGAGGCGCCCTCCCGGAGACTTTCTTT. Amino acids: CASSSGGALPETFF.

The CDR3 loop is CASSIGAAGSPLHF. The CDR3 region has the DNA TGTGCCAGTAGTATCGGGGCCGCGGGGTCACCCCTCCACTTT. The chain joins TRBV19 to TRBJ1-6, with D possibly being TRBD1 (5 bases). Trimming pared 3 bases from V and 10 bases from J, leaving 13 bases between. The CDR3 is made up of 14 amino acids. From germline, CDR1 is LNHDA and CDR2 SQIVND (reference sequence).

This rearrangement joins TRBV12-3 or TRBV12-4 to TRBJ1-1; 8 positions agree with TRBD1. There are 13 residues in the CDR3. The V segment lost 5 bases and the J segment 7 bases; nucleotides outside the gene matches: 6. CDR3 loop: CASSPGGLGEAFF. The DNA for the CDR3 is TGTGCCAGCAGTCCAGGGGGCCTAGGTGAAGCTTTCTTT.

The rearrangement uses TRBV19 and TRBJ2-7; the D is unclear. This CDR3 is 9 amino acids long. Germline V gene data show CDR1 as LNHDA and CDR2 as SQIVND (reference sequence). V was cut by 11 bases and J by 3 bases, with 5 bases left in between. The DNA for the CDR3 is TGTGCCGGGAACTACGAGCAGTACTTC. As protein: CAGNYEQYF.